Presented here are 2 T cell receptor beta chains from one specimen sequenced in a study of T cells in Graves' hyperthyroidism and ophthalmopathy. Amplified TCR beta CDR3 regions came from RNA transcripts. TCR CDR3 underwent first-round RT-PCR with the HTBI primer set. TCRdb recomputed calls from the multiplex PCR reads with MiXCR, one row per CDR3 protein. The repertoire holds approximately 400,000 distinct CDR3 sequences, with 15% to 18% as singletons. The material sequenced was blood. The receptors shown here come from a young woman with Graves' hyperthyroidism.

This sequence joins TRBV3-1 and TRBJ2-1; possibly TRBD2 for D (5 bases). With 0 bases removed from V and 2 bases from J, the gap between germline ends came to 14 bases. CDR3 length equals 17 residues. Per the germline V gene, CDR1 is LGHDT and CDR2 is YNNKEL (reference sequence). The CDR3 DNA reads as TGTGCCAGCAGCCAAGATGATGACCGAGGGACCTACAATGAGCAGTTCTTC. Its protein is CASSQDDDRGTYNEQFF.

At least ten counts were recorded for this clonotype. V is TRBV12-3 or TRBV12-4 and J is TRBJ1-1; D not certain. The CDR3 runs to 13 residues. V gave up 5 bases and J gave up 3 bases, with 10 bases separating them. CDR3 sequence: CASSPRVYTEAFF. The DNA for the CDR3 is TGTGCCAGCAGTCCGAGGGTTTACACTGAAGCTTTCTTT.